These T cell receptor beta chains were read from a single sample in a study of blood T cell repertoires in COVID-19. The method was immunoSEQ multiplex PCR; TCRdb's version includes in-frame clones alone and lacks a portion of them. The sample contains 120,000 to 150,000 clones, 84% of which appear only once. Input material: PBMCs or T cells enriched from blood (not recorded which). All receptors derive from a man in his forties with acute COVID-19. Both conserved end residues are part of each CDR3. The D gene is left open where the match is weak. Expanded clones are given a class, and other clones once, few, many or no size at all.

v_gene,j_gene,abundance,d_gene,CDR3nt,CDR3aa
TRBV28,TRBJ1-5,few,.,TGTGCCAGCAGTGCACAAGTCAATCAGCCCCAGCATTTT,CASSAQVNQPQHF
TRBV10-3,TRBJ2-7,.,.,TGTGCCATCAGTGGGGGACTTGCCTACGAGCAGTACTTC,CAISGGLAYEQYF
TRBV7-8,TRBJ1-1,.,.,TGTGCCAGCAGCCATCACACCGGGACACAGAACACTGAAGCTTTCTTT,CASSHHTGTQNTEAFF
TRBV19,TRBJ2-5,.,.,TGTGCCAGTAGTATTCCAGGACAAGAGACCCAGTACTTC,CASSIPGQETQYF
TRBV13,TRBJ1-2,.,TRBD1,TGTGCCAGCAGCTCACAGGGGGCGCGCGGCTACACCTTC,CASSSQGARGYTF
TRBV6-2/TRBV6-3,TRBJ1-4,.,TRBD1,TGTGCCAGCAGTTACATCGGACAGGTTAATGAAAAACTGTTTTTT,CASSYIGQVNEKLFF
TRBV3-1/TRBV3-2,TRBJ2-5,.,.,TGTGCCAGCACCTTGGGGGGAACCCAAGAGACCCAGTACTTC,CASTLGGTQETQYF
TRBV19,TRBJ2-1,.,.,TGTGCCAGTAGTCGCGGGCCGTACAATGAGCAGTTCTTC,CASSRGPYNEQFF
TRBV11-2,TRBJ1-2,.,.,TGTGCCAGCACCACAGCGGGCAGGATCTATGGCTACACCTTC,CASTTAGRIYGYTF
TRBV10-3,TRBJ2-3,.,.,TGTGCCATCAGCGACAGGCTAGCCACAGATACGCAGTATTTT,CAISDRLATDTQYF
TRBV30,TRBJ2-1,.,TRBD2,TGTGCCTGGACCCCGACCGCGGGGGGGCTAAATGAGCAGTTCTTC,CAWTPTAGGLNEQFF
TRBV18,TRBJ1-5,.,.,TGTGCCAGCTCACCAAATTATAGCAATCAGCCCCAGCATTTT,CASSPNYSNQPQHF